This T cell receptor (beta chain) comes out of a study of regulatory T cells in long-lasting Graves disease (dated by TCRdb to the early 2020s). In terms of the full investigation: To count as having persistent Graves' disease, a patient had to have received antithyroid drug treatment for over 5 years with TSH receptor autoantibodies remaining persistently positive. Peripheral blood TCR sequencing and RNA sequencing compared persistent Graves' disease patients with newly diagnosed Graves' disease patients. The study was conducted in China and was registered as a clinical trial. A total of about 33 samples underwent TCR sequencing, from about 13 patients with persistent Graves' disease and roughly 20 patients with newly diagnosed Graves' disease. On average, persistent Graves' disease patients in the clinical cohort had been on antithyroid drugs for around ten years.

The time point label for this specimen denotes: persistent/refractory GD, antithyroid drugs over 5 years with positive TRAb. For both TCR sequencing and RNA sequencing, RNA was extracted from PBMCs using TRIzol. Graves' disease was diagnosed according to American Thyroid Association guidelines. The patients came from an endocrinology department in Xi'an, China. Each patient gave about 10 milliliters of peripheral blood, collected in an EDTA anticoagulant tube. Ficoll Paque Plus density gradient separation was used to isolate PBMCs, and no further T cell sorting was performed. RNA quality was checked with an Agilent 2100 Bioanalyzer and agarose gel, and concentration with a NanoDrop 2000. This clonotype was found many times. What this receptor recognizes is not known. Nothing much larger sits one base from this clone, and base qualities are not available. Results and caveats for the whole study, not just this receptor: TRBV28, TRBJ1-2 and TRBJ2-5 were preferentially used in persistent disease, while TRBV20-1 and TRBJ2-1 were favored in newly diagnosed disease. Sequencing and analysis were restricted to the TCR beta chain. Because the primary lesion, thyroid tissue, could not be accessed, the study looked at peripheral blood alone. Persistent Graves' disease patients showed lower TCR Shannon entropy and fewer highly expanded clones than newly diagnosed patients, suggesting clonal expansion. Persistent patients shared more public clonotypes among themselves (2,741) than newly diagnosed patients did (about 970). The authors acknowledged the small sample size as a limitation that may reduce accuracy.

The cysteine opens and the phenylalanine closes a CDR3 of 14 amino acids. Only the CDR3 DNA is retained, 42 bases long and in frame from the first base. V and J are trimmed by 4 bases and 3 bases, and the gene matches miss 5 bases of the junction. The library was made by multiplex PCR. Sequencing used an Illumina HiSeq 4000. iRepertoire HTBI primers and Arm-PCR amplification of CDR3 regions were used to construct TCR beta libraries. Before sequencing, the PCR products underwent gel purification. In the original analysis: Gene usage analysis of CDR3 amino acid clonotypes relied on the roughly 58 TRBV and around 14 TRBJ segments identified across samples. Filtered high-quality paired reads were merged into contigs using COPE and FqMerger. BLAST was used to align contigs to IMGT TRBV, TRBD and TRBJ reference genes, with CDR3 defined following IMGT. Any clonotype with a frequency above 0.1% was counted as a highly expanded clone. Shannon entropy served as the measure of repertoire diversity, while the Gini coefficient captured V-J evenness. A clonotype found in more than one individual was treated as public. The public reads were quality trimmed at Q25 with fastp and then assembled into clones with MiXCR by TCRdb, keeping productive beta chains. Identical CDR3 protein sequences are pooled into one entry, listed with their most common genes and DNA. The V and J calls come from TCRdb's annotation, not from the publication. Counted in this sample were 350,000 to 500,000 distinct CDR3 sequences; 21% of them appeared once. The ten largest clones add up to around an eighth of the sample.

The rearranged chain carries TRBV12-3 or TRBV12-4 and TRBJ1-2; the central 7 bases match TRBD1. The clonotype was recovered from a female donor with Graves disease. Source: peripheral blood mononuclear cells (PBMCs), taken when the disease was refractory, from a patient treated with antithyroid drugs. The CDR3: CASSSRQGDYGYTF. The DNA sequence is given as TGTGCCAGCAGTTCCCGGCAGGGGGACTATGGCTACACCTTC.